This TCR beta chain derives from a study of regulatory T cells in long-lasting Graves disease. Study-level points and caveats: More public clonotypes were shared by persistent patients (about 3,000) than by new patients (more than 950). Persistent cases favored TRBV28, TRBJ1-2 and TRBJ2-5.

To make TCR beta libraries, researchers used iRepertoire HTBI primers and Arm-PCR of CDR3 regions. A single record per CDR3 protein comes from TCRdb applying MiXCR to the multiplex PCR reads. The table lists about 430,000 distinct CDR3 sequences, around 20% of them singletons. This clonotype has a count of ten or more. Antigen specificity is unknown. V lost 3 bases, J lost 5 bases, and 9 bases stayed unmatched. Looked up from germline, CDR1 is SGHNT and CDR2 is YYREEE (reference sequence). This CDR3 has 15 amino acids. Time point: persistent/refractory GD, antithyroid drugs over 5 years with positive TRAb. PBMC-extracted RNA yielded the TCR library.

This chain links TRBV5-4 with TRBJ2-5, with 8 nucleotides matching TRBD1. This TCR came from a female donor with Graves disease. Sequencing was performed on peripheral blood mononuclear cells (PBMCs), taken when the disease was refractory, from a patient treated with antithyroid drugs. The CDR3 reads CASSSSRGQAETQYF. The CDR3 DNA reads as TGTGCCAGCAGCTCTAGTCGGGGACAGGCCGAGACCCAGTACTTC. Full variable domain (outside the CDR3, taken from reference TRBV5-4 and TRBJ2-5): ETGVTQSPTHLIKTRGQQVTLRCSSQSGHNTVSWYQQALGQGPQFIFQYYREEENGRGNFPPRFSGLQFPNYSSELNVNALELDDSALYLCASSSSRGQAETQYFGPGTRLLVL.